A selection of T cell receptor beta chains follows, all from one sample in a study of molecular identifiers for immune sequencing clone quantification. TCRdb itself ran the PCR reads through MiXCR, one entry per CDR3 protein. The sample lists hundreds of thousands of distinct CDR3 sequences, around 25% seen once, with about 0.78% in the top ten. Sample: naive CD8+ T cells from blood, with Jurkat cell RNA spiked in. The receptors were sampled from a human donor in good health. Some libraries in this study had Jurkat cell RNA spiked in. CDR3s include the opening cysteine and the closing phenylalanine or tryptophan. The order of the fields is clone size, V gene, J gene, CDR3 protein. Size is omitted from some rows. Given values are once, few, many or a class for expanded clones.

abundance: few
v_gene: TRBV27
j_gene: TRBJ2-5
CDR3aa: CASSLAKATLGTQYF

abundance: many
v_gene: TRBV20-1
j_gene: TRBJ1-6
CDR3aa: CSARDLDRGPYNSPLHF

abundance: -
v_gene: TRBV7-3
j_gene: TRBJ2-5
CDR3aa: CASSLGESGRETQYF

abundance: -
v_gene: TRBV7-6
j_gene: TRBJ2-3
CDR3aa: CASSLYSGVTDAQYF

abundance: -
v_gene: TRBV10-3
j_gene: TRBJ2-7
CDR3aa: CAISESSGLAEYEQYF

abundance: -
v_gene: TRBV28
j_gene: TRBJ2-4
CDR3aa: CASSSLVEGSLAKTLQYF

abundance: -
v_gene: TRBV4-3
j_gene: TRBJ2-3
CDR3aa: CASSQDVTSGDTDTQYF

abundance: many
v_gene: TRBV4-1
j_gene: TRBJ2-3
CDR3aa: CASSLGGQGPPDTQYF

abundance: many
v_gene: TRBV27
j_gene: TRBJ2-3
CDR3aa: CASSWGLAGGPDTQYF

abundance: many
v_gene: TRBV7-9
j_gene: TRBJ1-5
CDR3aa: CASSSSARASNQPQHF

abundance: many
v_gene: TRBV7-9
j_gene: TRBJ2-7
CDR3aa: CASSSGPYEQYF

abundance: many
v_gene: TRBV11-2
j_gene: TRBJ2-1
CDR3aa: CASSPPSGDEQFF

abundance: few
v_gene: TRBV19
j_gene: TRBJ2-3
CDR3aa: CASSIKSGWRADTQYF

abundance: many
v_gene: TRBV5-5
j_gene: TRBJ2-7
CDR3aa: CASSLTYGPYEQYF

abundance: -
v_gene: TRBV4-2
j_gene: TRBJ1-1
CDR3aa: CAGSGGGTEAFF

abundance: many
v_gene: TRBV7-9
j_gene: TRBJ1-5
CDR3aa: CASSFDAGQPQHF

abundance: few
v_gene: TRBV9
j_gene: TRBJ2-7
CDR3aa: CASGPGTSGRRTYEQYF

abundance: -
v_gene: TRBV6-5
j_gene: TRBJ2-1
CDR3aa: CASRGTGEEQFF

abundance: few
v_gene: TRBV27
j_gene: TRBJ2-7
CDR3aa: CASSSALTYEQYF

abundance: -
v_gene: TRBV4-3
j_gene: TRBJ2-7
CDR3aa: CASSLGLAVTYEQHF

abundance: -
v_gene: TRBV5-6
j_gene: TRBJ2-7
CDR3aa: CAGSLPVPYEQYF

abundance: many
v_gene: TRBV29-1
j_gene: TRBJ1-1
CDR3aa: CSVLLLGGEAFF

abundance: -
v_gene: TRBV6-2/TRBV6-3
j_gene: TRBJ2-3
CDR3aa: CASRSGTAQYF

abundance: many
v_gene: TRBV27
j_gene: TRBJ1-1
CDR3aa: CASRGPTEAFF

abundance: -
v_gene: TRBV27
j_gene: TRBJ2-5
CDR3aa: CASSFNHQEPQYF

abundance: many
v_gene: TRBV28
j_gene: TRBJ2-7
CDR3aa: CASSLSFWDRAYEQYF

abundance: many
v_gene: TRBV12-5
j_gene: TRBJ1-5
CDR3aa: CASGLVLGQVLSNQPQHF

abundance: many
v_gene: TRBV19
j_gene: TRBJ2-6
CDR3aa: CASSIPRGANVLTF

abundance: many
v_gene: TRBV4-3
j_gene: TRBJ2-7
CDR3aa: CASSQTSSPGYEQYF

abundance: -
v_gene: TRBV3-1
j_gene: TRBJ2-1
CDR3aa: CASSHYGTSGSDEQFF

abundance: -
v_gene: TRBV6-5
j_gene: TRBJ2-7
CDR3aa: CASSFEGGQYEQYF

abundance: once
v_gene: TRBV7-6
j_gene: TRBJ2-3
CDR3aa: CASSLEWSTGTQYF

abundance: few
v_gene: TRBV3-1
j_gene: TRBJ1-2
CDR3aa: CASSQDDRGRWYGYTF

abundance: -
v_gene: TRBV6-5
j_gene: TRBJ1-5
CDR3aa: CASSYDGQGGQPQHF

abundance: many
v_gene: TRBV5-1
j_gene: TRBJ1-1
CDR3aa: CASSFEENTEAFF

abundance: few
v_gene: TRBV19
j_gene: TRBJ2-5
CDR3aa: CASSKLPGTEETQYF

abundance: many
v_gene: TRBV7-9
j_gene: TRBJ2-3
CDR3aa: CASSFQRLAGITDTQYF

abundance: few
v_gene: TRBV7-9
j_gene: TRBJ2-5
CDR3aa: CASSGWPGQGIEETQYF

abundance: many
v_gene: TRBV4-2
j_gene: TRBJ1-5
CDR3aa: CASSPLTGEQPQHF

abundance: -
v_gene: TRBV6-6
j_gene: TRBJ1-5
CDR3aa: CASSYSSLYSNQPQRF

abundance: few
v_gene: TRBV6-5
j_gene: TRBJ2-3
CDR3aa: CASSSSTSGFTDTQYF

abundance: few
v_gene: TRBV19
j_gene: TRBJ2-1
CDR3aa: CASSPGTLYNEQFF

abundance: -
v_gene: TRBV27
j_gene: TRBJ2-2
CDR3aa: CASSPGTVRDTGELFF

abundance: -
v_gene: TRBV9
j_gene: TRBJ2-3
CDR3aa: CARLTDTQYF